This T cell receptor beta chain was documented in a study of blood T cell repertoires in COVID-19. Per the study methods: Amplifying reference gene primers gave estimates of nucleated cell counts. Clones were sequenced by immunoSEQ multiplex PCR, and TCRdb holds only the in-frame ones, with some missing. V, J and clone size are those of that table, while D and trimming were read from the DNA. The repertoire holds roughly 300,000 clones, with 85% as singletons. Germline V gene data show CDR1 as MDHEN and CDR2 as SYDVKM. V lost 3 bases, J lost 1 base, and 8 bases stayed unmatched. This CDR3 has 16 amino acids.

The rearrangement links TRBV28 to TRBJ2-5; 7 bases are a match to TRBD2. This TCR came from a human donor in a cohort sampled during active COVID-19. The sample taken for sequencing was peripheral blood. The CDR3 loop reads CASSFAMAGAQETQYF. CDR3 DNA sequence: TGTGCCAGCAGTTTCGCAATGGCGGGAGCCCAAGAGACCCAGTACTTC.